The rows below give T cell receptor beta chains drawn from one sample of a study of neoadjuvant anti-PD-1 for oral cavity cancer. TCRdb's table, derived via immunoSEQ multiplex PCR, lists solely in-frame clones and lacks some. This table has about 13,000 clones, over 65% appearing once. Here the sequenced sample was PBMCs, taken before nivolumab (anti-PD-1) treatment. These TCRs come from a person aged 35-79 years with oral cavity squamous cell carcinoma. The CDR3 runs from the conserved cysteine through the conserved F or W. D genes are given only for firm matches. Where a row states a size, it is once, few, many or the class of an expanded clone; other rows omit it.

NA TRBJ1-4 TRBV13 14 NA TGTGCCAGCAGCACCCGCCCAAAGGGGGAAAAACTGTTTTTT CASSTRPKGEKLFF
NA TRBJ1-1 TRBV10-1 14 NA TGCGCCAGCAGTGTGGACCGATTGAACACTGAAGCTTTCTTT CASSVDRLNTEAFF
NA TRBJ2-1 TRBV2 14 NA TGTGCCAGCACCCGGAACCCCCTCTACAATGAGCAGTTCTTC CASTRNPLYNEQFF
NA TRBJ1-5 TRBV5-6 15 NA TGTGCCAGCAGCTTGTCCGACAGGAGATATCAGCCCCAGCATTTT CASSLSDRRYQPQHF
NA TRBJ2-1 TRBV7-6 14 NA TGTGCCAGCAGCTTATGGGAGAGTGGCACAGAGCAGTTCTTC CASSLWESGTEQFF
NA TRBJ2-1 TRBV5-4 12 NA TGTGCCAGCAGCCCGTCCCGGTCTGAGCAGTTCTTC CASSPSRSEQFF
NA TRBJ2-5 TRBV6-1 15 NA TGTGCCAGCAGTGACTATGTGATAACGGGGGAGACCCAGTACTTC CASSDYVITGETQYF
NA TRBJ2-2 TRBV2 13 few TGTGCCAGCAGTGATGTGGACACCGGGGAGCTGTTTTTT CASSDVDTGELFF
NA TRBJ2-5 TRBV2 12 once TGTGCCAGCAGTGATTGGCAGGAGACCCAGTACTTC CASSDWQETQYF
NA TRBJ2-6 TRBV27 16 NA TGTGCCAGCAGTCCGGTGGGGGCCTCTGGGGCCAACGTCCTGACTTTC CASSPVGASGANVLTF
TRBD1 TRBJ2-2 TRBV2 16 NA TGTGCCAGCAGTTTGATACAGGGGGCTTCGCACCGGGGAGCTGTTTTT CASSLIQGASHRGAVF
TRBD2 TRBJ2-7 TRBV2 15 few TGTGCCAGCACTTCTGGCGGGAGGTCCAACTACGAGCAGTACTTC CASTSGGRSNYEQYF
NA TRBJ2-1 TRBV5-1 14 NA TGCGCCAGCAGCTTGTCTCCAGGGGCACATGAGCAGTTCTTC CASSLSPGAHEQFF
TRBD1 TRBJ2-3 TRBV27 15 NA TGTGCCAGCAGTTTGGGACAGGGGGCGCTTGTTACGCAGTATTTT CASSLGQGALVTQYF
NA TRBJ2-7 TRBV30 12 NA TGTGTCTGGAGTGTAGGGGGGTACGAGCAGTACTTC CVWSVGGYEQYF
TRBD1 TRBJ1-2 TRBV5-1 13 NA TGCGCCAGCAGGAAGACAGGGGGCTATGGCTACACCTTC CASRKTGGYGYTF
NA TRBJ2-7 TRBV29-1 14 NA TGCAGCGTTGAAGATCAGGGCAAAACCTACGAGCAGTACTTC CSVEDQGKTYEQYF
TRBD1 TRBJ1-2 TRBV15 14 NA TGTGCCACCAGCGGCCCGGACAGGGTCACTGGCTACACCTTC CATSGPDRVTGYTF
NA TRBJ1-1 TRBV7-9 17 NA TGTGCCAGCAGCTTAAGGGGGAAGGGGGTGGGTAACACTGAAGCTTTCTTT CASSLRGKGVGNTEAFF